Below, one T cell receptor (beta chain) is given with its context. Its binding antigen is unknown. Qualities for individual bases were not recorded, and no much larger clone is one base off. The immunoSEQ Assay, a bias-controlled multiplex PCR, was used to amplify TCRbeta CDR3 regions from genomic DNA. The paper's processing steps were these. Nucleated cell counts per sample were estimated from amplification of reference gene primers within the assay. To quantify the absolute abundance of each unique TCRbeta CDR3 rearrangement, sequence reads were collapsed and filtered. For each sample, productive Simpson clonality was calculated as the square root of Simpson's diversity index over productive rearrangements. Not all clones reach the TCRdb copy of this immuneACCESS table, which keeps in-frame sequences only. Checked studies attribute under half of the gap to unresolved V genes and leave the rest unexplained. V and J calls and clone size are given by that table; D and trimming were obtained from the DNA. This sample lists 100,000 to 150,000 clones; roughly 79% were detected once. Of the sample, about 8% is held by the ten largest clones.

This specimen belongs to a study of blood T cell repertoires in COVID-19 (dated by TCRdb to the early 2020s). Study-level background: The collaborator samples originated in the United States, Italy and Spain and spanned the acute and convalescent phases of COVID-19. Where available, HLA class I and class II types were obtained from metadata supplied by the sample provider rather than from assay-based typing. The repertoires were released in a freely available public database intended as a resource for research on the immune response to SARS-CoV-2. Subjects who had been exposed to COVID-19, were actively infected with it, or had recovered from it provided the deeply sampled blood TCRbeta repertoires that made up the dataset. Sample metadata almost always included a de-identified subject ID, COVID-19 status, age in years and sex. The samples were drawn from the first 160 participants of the ongoing ImmuneRACE study and from 950 to 1,500 subjects provided by 6 global collaborators. The material from the prospective study consisted of cDNA or gDNA derived from T cells, B-cell-depleted T cells, or PBMCs.

The V end loses 3 bases and the J end loses 6 bases, and a stretch of 12 bases separates them. In the germline V gene (reference sequence), CDR1 corresponds to LNHDA and CDR2 to SQIVND. The CDR3 numbers 14 residues from cysteine through phenylalanine. The DNA shown is the 42-base CDR3, in frame from base 1. Study-level results and caveats: Clinical and demographic metadata were provided uncurated, with the amount varying by source and participant.

The collaborating institutions used their own protocols to collect whole blood in K2EDTA tubes. For TCRbeta analysis, collaborators shipped samples as frozen whole blood, isolated PBMCs, or DNA extracted from either of those sample types. The clonotype was recovered from a woman aged 60-75 years with active or convalescent COVID-19. This chain is built from TRBV19 and TRBJ1-5; the D segment could be TRBD1, given 5 matching bases. The material sequenced was peripheral blood. The sequenced DNA: TGTGCCAGTAGTATTAACTCCCAGGGTCAGCCCCAGCATTTT. This sequence encodes CASSINSQGQPQHF. The CDR3 plus the reference TRBV19 and TRBJ1-5 genes for the other parts give the full variable domain: DGGITQSPKYLFRKEGQNVTLSCEQNLNHDAMYWYRQDPGQGLRLIYYSQIVNDFQKGDIAEGYSVSREKKESFPLTVTSAQKNPTAFYLCASSINSQGQPQHFGDGTRLSIL.